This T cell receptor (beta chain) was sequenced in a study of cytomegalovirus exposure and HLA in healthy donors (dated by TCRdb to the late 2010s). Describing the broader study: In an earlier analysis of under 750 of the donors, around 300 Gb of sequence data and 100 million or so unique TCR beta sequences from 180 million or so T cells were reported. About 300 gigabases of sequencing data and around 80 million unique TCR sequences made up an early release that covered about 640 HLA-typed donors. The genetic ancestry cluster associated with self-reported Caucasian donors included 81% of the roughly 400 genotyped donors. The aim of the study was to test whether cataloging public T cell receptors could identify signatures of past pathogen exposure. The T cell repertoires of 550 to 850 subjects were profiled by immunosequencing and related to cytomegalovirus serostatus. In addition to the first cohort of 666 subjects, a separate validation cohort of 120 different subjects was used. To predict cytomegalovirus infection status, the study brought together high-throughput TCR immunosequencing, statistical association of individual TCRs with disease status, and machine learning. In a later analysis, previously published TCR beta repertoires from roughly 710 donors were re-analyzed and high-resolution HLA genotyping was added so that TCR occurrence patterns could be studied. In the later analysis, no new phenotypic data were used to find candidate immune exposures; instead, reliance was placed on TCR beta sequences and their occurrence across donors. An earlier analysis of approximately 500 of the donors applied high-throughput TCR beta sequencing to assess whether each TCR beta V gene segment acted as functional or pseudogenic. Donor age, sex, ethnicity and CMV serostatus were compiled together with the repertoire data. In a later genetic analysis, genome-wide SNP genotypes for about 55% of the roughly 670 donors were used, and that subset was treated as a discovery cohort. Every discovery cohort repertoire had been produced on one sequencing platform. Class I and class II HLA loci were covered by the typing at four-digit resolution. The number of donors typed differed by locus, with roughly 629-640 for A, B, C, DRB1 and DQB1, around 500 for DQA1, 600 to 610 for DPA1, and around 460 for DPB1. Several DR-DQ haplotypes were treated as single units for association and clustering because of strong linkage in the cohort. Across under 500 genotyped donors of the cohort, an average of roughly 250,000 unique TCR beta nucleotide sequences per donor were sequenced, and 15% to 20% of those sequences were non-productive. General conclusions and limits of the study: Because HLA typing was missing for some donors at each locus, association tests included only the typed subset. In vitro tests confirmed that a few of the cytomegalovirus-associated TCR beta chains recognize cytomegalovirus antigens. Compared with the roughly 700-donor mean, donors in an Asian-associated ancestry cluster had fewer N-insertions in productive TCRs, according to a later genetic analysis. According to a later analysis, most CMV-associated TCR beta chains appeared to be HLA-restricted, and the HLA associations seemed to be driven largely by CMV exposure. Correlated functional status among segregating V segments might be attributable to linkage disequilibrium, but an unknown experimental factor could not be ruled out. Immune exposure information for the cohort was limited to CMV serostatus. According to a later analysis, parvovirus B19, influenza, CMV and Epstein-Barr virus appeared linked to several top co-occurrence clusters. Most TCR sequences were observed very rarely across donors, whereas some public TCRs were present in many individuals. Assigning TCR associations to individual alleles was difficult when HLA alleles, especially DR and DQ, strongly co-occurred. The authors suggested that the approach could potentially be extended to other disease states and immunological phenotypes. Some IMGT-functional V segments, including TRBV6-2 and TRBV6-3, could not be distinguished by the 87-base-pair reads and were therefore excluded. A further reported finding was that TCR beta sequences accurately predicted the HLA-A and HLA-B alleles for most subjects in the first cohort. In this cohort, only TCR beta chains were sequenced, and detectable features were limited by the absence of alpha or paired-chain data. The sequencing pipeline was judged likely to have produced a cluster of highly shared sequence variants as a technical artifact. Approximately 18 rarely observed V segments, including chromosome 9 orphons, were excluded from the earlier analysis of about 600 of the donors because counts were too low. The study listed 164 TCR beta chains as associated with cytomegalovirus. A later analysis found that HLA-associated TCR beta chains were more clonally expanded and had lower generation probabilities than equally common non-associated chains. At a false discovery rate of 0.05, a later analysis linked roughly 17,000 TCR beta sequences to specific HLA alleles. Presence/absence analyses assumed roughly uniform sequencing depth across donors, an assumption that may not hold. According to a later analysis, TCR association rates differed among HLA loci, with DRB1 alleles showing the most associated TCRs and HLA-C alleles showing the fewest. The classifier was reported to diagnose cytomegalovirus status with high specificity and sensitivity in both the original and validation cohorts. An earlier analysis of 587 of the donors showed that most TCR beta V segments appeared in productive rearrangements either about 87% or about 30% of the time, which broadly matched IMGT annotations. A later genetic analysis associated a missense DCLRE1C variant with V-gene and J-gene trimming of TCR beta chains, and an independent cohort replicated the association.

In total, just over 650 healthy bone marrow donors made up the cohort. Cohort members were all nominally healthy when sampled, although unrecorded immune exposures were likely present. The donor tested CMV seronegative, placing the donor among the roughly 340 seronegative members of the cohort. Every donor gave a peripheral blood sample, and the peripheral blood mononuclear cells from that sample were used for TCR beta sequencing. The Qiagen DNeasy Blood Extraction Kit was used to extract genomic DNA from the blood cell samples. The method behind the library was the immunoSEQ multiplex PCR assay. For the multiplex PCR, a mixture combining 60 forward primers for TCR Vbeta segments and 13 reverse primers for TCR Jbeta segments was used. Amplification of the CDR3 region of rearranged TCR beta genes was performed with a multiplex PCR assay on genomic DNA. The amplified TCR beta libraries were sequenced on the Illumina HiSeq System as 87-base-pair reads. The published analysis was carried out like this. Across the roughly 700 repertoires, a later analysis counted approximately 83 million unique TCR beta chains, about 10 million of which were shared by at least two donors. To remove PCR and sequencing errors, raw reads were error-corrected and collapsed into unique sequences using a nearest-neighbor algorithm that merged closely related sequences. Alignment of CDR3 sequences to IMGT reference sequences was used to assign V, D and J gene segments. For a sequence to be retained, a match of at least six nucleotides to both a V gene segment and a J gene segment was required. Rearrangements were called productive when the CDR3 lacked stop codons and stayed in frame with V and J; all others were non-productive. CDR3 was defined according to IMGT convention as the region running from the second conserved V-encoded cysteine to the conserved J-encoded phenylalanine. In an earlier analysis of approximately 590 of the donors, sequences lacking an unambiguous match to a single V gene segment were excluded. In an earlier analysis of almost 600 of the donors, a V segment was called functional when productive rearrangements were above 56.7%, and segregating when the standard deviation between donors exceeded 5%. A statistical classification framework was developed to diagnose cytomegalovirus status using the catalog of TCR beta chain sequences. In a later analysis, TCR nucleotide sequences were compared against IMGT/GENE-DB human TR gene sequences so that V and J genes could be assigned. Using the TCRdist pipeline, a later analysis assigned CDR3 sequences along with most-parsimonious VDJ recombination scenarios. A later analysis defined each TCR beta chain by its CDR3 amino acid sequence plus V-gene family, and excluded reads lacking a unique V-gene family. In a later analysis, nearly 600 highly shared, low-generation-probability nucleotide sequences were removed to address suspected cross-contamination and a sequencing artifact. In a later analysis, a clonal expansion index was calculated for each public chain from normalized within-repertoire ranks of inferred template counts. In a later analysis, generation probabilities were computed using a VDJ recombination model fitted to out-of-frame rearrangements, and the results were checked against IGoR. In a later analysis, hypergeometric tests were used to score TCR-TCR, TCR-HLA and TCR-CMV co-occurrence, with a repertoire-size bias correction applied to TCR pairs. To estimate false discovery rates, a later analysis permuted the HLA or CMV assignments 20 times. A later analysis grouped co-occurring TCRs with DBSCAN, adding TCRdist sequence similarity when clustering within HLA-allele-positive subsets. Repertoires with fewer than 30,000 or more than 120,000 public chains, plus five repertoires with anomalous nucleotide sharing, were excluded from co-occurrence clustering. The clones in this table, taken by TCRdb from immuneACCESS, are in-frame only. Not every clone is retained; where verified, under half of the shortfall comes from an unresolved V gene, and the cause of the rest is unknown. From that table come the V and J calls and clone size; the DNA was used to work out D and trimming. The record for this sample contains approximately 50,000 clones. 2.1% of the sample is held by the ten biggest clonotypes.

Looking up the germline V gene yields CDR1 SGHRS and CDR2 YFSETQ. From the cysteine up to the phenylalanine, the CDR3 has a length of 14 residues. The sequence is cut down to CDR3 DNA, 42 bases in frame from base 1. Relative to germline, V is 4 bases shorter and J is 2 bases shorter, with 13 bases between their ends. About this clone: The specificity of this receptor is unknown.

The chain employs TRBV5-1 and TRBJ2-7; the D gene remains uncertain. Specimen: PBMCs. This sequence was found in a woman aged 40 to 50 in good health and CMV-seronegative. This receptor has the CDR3 CASSPWPHAYEQYF. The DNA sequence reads TGCGCCAGCAGCCCCTGGCCTCACGCCTACGAGCAGTACTTC.